Following are 22 T cell receptor beta chains from one sample sequenced in a study of response to subunit inactivated influenza vaccine. TCRdb reanalysed the RT-PCR reads using MiXCR and keeps one entry per CDR3 protein. The table has approximately 730,000 distinct CDR3 sequences, approximately 15% seen once; the top ten hold around 6.5%. The sample consisted of PBMCs from blood, taken roughly 2 weeks before vaccination. All receptors come from a man aged 50 to 59 who received an inactivated influenza vaccine.

This clonotype was seen more than once but under ten times. J is TRBJ2-7 and V is TRBV7-2; 8 bases fit TRBD1. CDR3 length equals 14 residues. Losses at the gene ends were 2 bases for V and 6 bases for J; bases not matched to a gene: 6. Germline values: CDR1 SGHTA, CDR2 FQGNSA. In DNA form, the CDR3 reads TGTGCCAGCAGCTTACAGGGGGCTTCGGGCGAGCAGTACTTC. It translates to CASSLQGASGEQYF.

This clonotype was counted at least ten times. The rearrangement joins TRBV29-1 to TRBJ2-1, with 13 bases identical to TRBD2. The V and J ends lost 5 bases and 7 bases, in that order; junction bases with no gene match: 5. CDR3 size: 14 residues. From germline, CDR1 is SQVTM and CDR2 ANQGSEA. The CDR3 spells CSVPTSGGRNEQFF. The CDR3 coding sequence is TGCAGCGTTCCGACTAGCGGGGGGAGGAATGAGCAGTTCTTC.

The chain recombines TRBV20-1 with TRBJ1-1; D is possibly TRBD1 (5 bases). V dropped 3 bases and J dropped 7 bases, with 12 bases sitting between them. Germline CDR1 is DFQATT and CDR2 is SNEGSKA (reference sequence). CDR3 size: 12 residues. Written as DNA, the CDR3 is TGCAGTGCTAGGGGGGGGACTTTTGAAGCTTTCTTT. This translates into CSARGGTFEAFF.

This clonotype has only a few counts. V is TRBV12-3 or TRBV12-4 and J is TRBJ2-7; D might be TRBD2 (6 bases). Trimming removed 7 bases at V and 2 bases at J, with 15 bases between. CDR3 size: 14 residues. The CDR3 here is CASTSGLGAYEQYF. DNA for the CDR3: TGTGCCAGCACCTCGGGACTGGGGGCCTACGAGCAGTACTTC.

Here the CDR3 reads CRGAGGRHNEQFF. For the CDR3, the DNA is TGCAGGGGGGCGGGCGGGAGACACAATGAGCAGTTCTTC. The chain is built from TRBV20-1 and TRBJ2-1; possible D gene TRBD2, 7 bases. The germline V gene encodes CDR1 DFQATT and CDR2 SNEGSKA (reference sequence). The CDR3 is made up of 13 amino acids.

The chain has TRBV7-9 and TRBJ1-3, with D hard to call. The germline V gene has CDR1 SEHNR and CDR2 FQNEAQ (reference sequence). Trimming stripped 5 bases from V and 3 bases from J, with 14 bases between. CDR3 length: 15 amino acids. The CDR3 DNA follows: TGTGCCAGCAGCCCTTATAGTTTCGTTGGAAACACCATATATTTT. It yields the protein CASSPYSFVGNTIYF.

This clonotype has only a few counts. The chain has TRBV9 and TRBJ2-1; D is uncertain. The CDR3 is made up of 16 amino acids. The germline CDR1 and CDR2 sequences are SGDLS and YYNGEE. Deletions cut 0 bases from V and 5 bases from J, with 15 bases between. CDR3 bases: TGTGCCAGCAGCGTAGAGGGTCGCGTATATGACAATGAGCAGTTCTTC. It encodes CASSVEGRVYDNEQFF. Complete variable domain (other parts from reference TRBV9 and TRBJ2-1): DSGVTQTPKHLITATGQRVTLRCSPRSGDLSVYWYQQSLDQGLQFLIQYYNGEERAKGNILERFSAQQFPDLHSELNLSSLELGDSALYFCASSVEGRVYDNEQFFGPGTRLTVL.

The rearrangement uses TRBV20-1 and TRBJ2-1; TRBD2 matches 13 bases. CDR1 is DFQATT and CDR2 is SNEGSKA in the germline V gene (reference sequence). CDR3 length equals 15 residues. Trimming cost V 3 bases and J 5 bases; bases outside gene matches: 4. CDR3 in DNA: TGCAGTGCTAGGACTAGCGGGAGGATCCACAATGAGCAGTTCTTC. Amino acids: CSARTSGRIHNEQFF.

The V and J genes are TRBV25-1 and TRBJ2-5; D may match TRBD1 or TRBD2 (5 bases each). Germline values: CDR1 MGHDK, CDR2 SYGVNS. The CDR3 loop spans 14 amino acids. V was clipped by 0 bases and J by 3 bases, with 8 bases between them. The CDR3 here is CASSEYGGKETQYF. The CDR3 DNA reads TGTGCCAGCAGTGAATATGGGGGTAAAGAGACCCAGTACTTC.

This clonotype was detected only a few times. The rearrangement uses TRBV11-2 and TRBJ2-1; 11 bases line up with TRBD2. Trimming at V came to 5 bases and at J to 5 bases, leaving 11 bases not matched to a gene. From germline, CDR1 is SGHAT and CDR2 FQNNGV. This CDR3 is built from 17 residues. The CDR3 nucleotides read TGTGCCAGCAGCCCAGTCCCTAGCGGGGGGTACCACAATGAGCAGTTCTTC. Translating gives CASSPVPSGGYHNEQFF.

This clonotype was detected many times. The chain links TRBV5-1 to TRBJ1-2; TRBD1 aligns across 7 bases. Germline lookup yields CDR1 SGHRS and CDR2 YFSETQ. The CDR3 loop spans 15 amino acids. After removal of 4 bases from V and 7 bases from J, the junction contained 13 bases not matched to a gene. CDR3: CASSPTGAGFVGYTF. DNA of the CDR3: TGCGCCAGCAGCCCTACAGGGGCGGGTTTTGTTGGCTACACCTTC.

The V and J genes are TRBV6-1 and TRBJ2-7; tentatively, D is TRBD1 (5 bases). V was pared by 7 bases and J by 2 bases, with 18 bases between. The germline V gene encodes CDR1 MNHNS and CDR2 SASEGT. The length of the CDR3 is 15 residues. The CDR3 region has the DNA TGTGCCAGCACCGCGTCCTGGCAGGGCGCCTACGAGCAGTACTTC. It encodes CASTASWQGAYEQYF.

The sample holds a few counts of this clonotype. The genes are TRBV7-8 and TRBJ1-4; a possible D gene is TRBD1 (5 bases). This CDR3 is 14 amino acids long. Looked up from germline, CDR1 is SGHVS and CDR2 is FQNEAQ. Trimming shortened V by 1 base and J by 10 bases, and 13 bases separated the two germline ends. The CDR3 protein is CASSLGGVRGKLFF. The CDR3 DNA follows: TGTGCCAGCAGCTTAGGGGGGGTGCGAGGAAAACTGTTTTTT.

This clonotype was seen only a few times. The chain uses TRBV6-1 and TRBJ2-5; 8 bases align to TRBD2. Germline V gene lookup returns CDR1 MNHNS and CDR2 SASEGT. With 4 bases clipped from V and 5 bases from J, the junction kept 6 bases outside the gene matches. The CDR3 is made up of 14 amino acids. The CDR3 protein is CASSGGGPMETQYF. The CDR3 bases are TGTGCCAGCAGTGGCGGGGGGCCGATGGAGACCCAGTACTTC.

The V gene is TRBV19, the J gene TRBJ2-1; 7 positions agree with TRBD2. The CDR3 is 15 amino acids. CDR1 LNHDA and CDR2 SQIVND come from the germline V gene (reference sequence). Trimming took 7 bases from V and 3 from J; bases not matched to a gene: 9. For the CDR3, the DNA is TGTGCCAGTAATATGGTGTCGGGGGGCTACAATGAGCAGTTCTTC. Encoded protein: CASNMVSGGYNEQFF.

This clonotype was observed a few times. This sequence joins TRBV27 and TRBJ2-1; TRBD1 is a possible D gene (6 bases). CDR1 and CDR2 (germline): MNHEY, SMNVEV (reference sequence). The CDR3 has 15 residues. Trimming took off 0 bases at V and 11 bases at J, with 17 bases between the two ends. CDR3 DNA sequence: TGTGCCAGCAGTTTATCCCTCCCTCTAGGACAGAAGCAGTTCTTC. Translated: CASSLSLPLGQKQFF.

This clonotype was found a few times. V is TRBV5-8 and J is TRBJ1-2; D is possibly TRBD1 (5 bases). Trimming took off 4 bases at V and 4 bases at J, with 17 bases between the two ends. This CDR3 has 15 amino acids. Germline V gene data show CDR1 as SGHTS and CDR2 as YDEGEE. The CDR3 is CASSPGTRRGYGYTF. CDR3 DNA sequence: TGTGCCAGCAGCCCCGGGACCCGGAGGGGCTATGGCTACACCTTC.

The V and J genes are TRBV28 and TRBJ2-1; 12 positions agree with TRBD2. The CDR3 runs to 16 residues. V shed 6 bases and J 4 bases; nucleotides not matched to a gene: 7. The germline CDR1 and CDR2 sequences are MDHEN and SYDVKM. The CDR3 is CASRNTGTSGYNEQFF. CDR3 sequence (DNA): TGTGCCAGCAGAAACACCGGGACTAGCGGGTACAATGAGCAGTTCTTC.

This clonotype was detected a few times. V is TRBV20-1 and J is TRBJ2-7, with D tentatively TRBD2 (5 bases). CDR3 length: 14 residues. V lost 0 bases to trimming and J lost 5 bases, with 14 bases between them. Germline lookup yields CDR1 DFQATT and CDR2 SNEGSKA (reference sequence). The CDR3 is CSARDLGFSDEQYF. CDR3 in DNA: TGCAGTGCTAGAGATTTGGGTTTTAGCGACGAGCAGTACTTC.

This clonotype turned up a few times. The chain carries TRBV2 and TRBJ2-5; D remains ambiguous. CDR3 length equals 15 residues. V was pared by 3 bases and J by 5 bases, with 16 bases between. Germline CDR1 and CDR2: SNHLY and FYNNEI. In DNA, the CDR3 is TGTGCCAGCAGTGACCGGGCCCTGGCGCGGGAGACCCAGTACTTC. Translation: CASSDRALARETQYF.

This clonotype appeared a few times. The chain combines TRBV4-3 with TRBJ2-1; 13 positions match TRBD2. The CDR3 consists of 18 residues. CDR1 and CDR2 from the germline V gene are LGHNA and YSLEER. The V gene end was trimmed by 0 bases and the J gene end by 3 bases; junction bases not matched to a gene: 5. The CDR3 here is CASSQESGLAGIYNEQFF. The CDR3 DNA reads TGCGCCAGCAGCCAAGAATCGGGACTAGCGGGAATCTACAATGAGCAGTTCTTC.

This clonotype was seen more than once but under ten times. The rearrangement joins TRBV20-1 to TRBJ1-2; 10 positions agree with TRBD1. This CDR3 contains 13 residues. Looked up from germline, CDR1 is DFQATT and CDR2 is SNEGSKA (reference sequence). V lost 4 bases to trimming and J lost 8 bases; unmatched junction nucleotides: 7. CDR3: CSATRQGASGYTF. The CDR3 region has the DNA TGCAGTGCTACCCGACAGGGGGCGAGCGGCTACACCTTC.